This T cell receptor (beta chain) was obtained from a study of T cell responses to AZD1222 COVID-19 vaccine. V was shortened by 3 bases and J by 2 bases, with 11 bases between the two germline ends. CDR1 and CDR2 (germline): SNHLY, FYNNEI. This CDR3 spans 14 amino acids. Libraries were prepared by immunoSEQ multiplex PCR; TCRdb keeps only in-frame clonotypes and omits some of them. The profile shows about 140,000 clones, approximately 93% of them singletons. The sequenced sample was peripheral blood, obtained on day 0 of MenACWY control vaccination. The receptor was derived from an adult in good health. V is TRBV2 and J is TRBJ2-7, with a possible D match to TRBD1 (5 bases). CDR3 DNA: TGTGCCAGCAGTGACCCAGGGAATCCCTACGAGCAGTACTTC. Translated, it gives CASSDPGNPYEQYF.